This TCR beta chain stems from a study of T cell repertoires in cytomegalovirus infection. The wider study: Public TCR beta signatures were indicative of both CMV infection and a matching HLA type.

About this clonotype itself: Antigen specificity is unknown.

MiXCR was run by TCRdb on the reads, yielding one entry per CDR3 protein. The table records fewer than 130,000 distinct CDR3 sequences, roughly 40% of them present only once. Germline V gene data show CDR1 as DFQATT and CDR2 as SNEGSKA (reference sequence). Trimming stripped 3 bases from V and 3 bases from J, with 12 bases between. CDR3 length: 13 amino acids. The V call is TRBV20-1, the J call TRBJ2-7, with D uncertain. The receptor's source is a human donor in good health (CMV status not recorded). Some clones in this sample may be carry-over from other donors' samples. Sequencing was performed on CD8+ T cells from cultured PBMCs, taken from culture after CMV antigen stimulation. Here the CDR3 DNA reads TGCAGTGCTAGGTTTCCGGCTTTCTACGAGCAGTACTTC. Translation gives CSARFPAFYEQYF.